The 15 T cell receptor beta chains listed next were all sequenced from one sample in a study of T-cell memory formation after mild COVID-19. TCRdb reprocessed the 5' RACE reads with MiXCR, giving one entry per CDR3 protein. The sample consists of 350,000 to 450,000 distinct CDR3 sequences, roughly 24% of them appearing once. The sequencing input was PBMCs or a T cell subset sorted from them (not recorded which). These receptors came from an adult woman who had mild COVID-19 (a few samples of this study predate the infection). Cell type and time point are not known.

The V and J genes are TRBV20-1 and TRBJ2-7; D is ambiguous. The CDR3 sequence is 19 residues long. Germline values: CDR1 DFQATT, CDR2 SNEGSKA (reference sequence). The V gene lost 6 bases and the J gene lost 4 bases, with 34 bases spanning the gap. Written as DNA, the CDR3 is TGCAGTGCCAAACCCTCTGGCTACAGTCGATTACTATCGGCTTACGAGCAGTACTTC. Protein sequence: CSAKPSGYSRLLSAYEQYF.

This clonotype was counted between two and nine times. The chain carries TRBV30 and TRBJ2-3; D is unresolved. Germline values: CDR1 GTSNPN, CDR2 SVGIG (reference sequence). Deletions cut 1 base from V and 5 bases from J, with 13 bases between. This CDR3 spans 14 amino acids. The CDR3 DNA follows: TGTGCCTGGAGTGCTTATTCTCTGAAAGATACGCAGTATTTT. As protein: CAWSAYSLKDTQYF.

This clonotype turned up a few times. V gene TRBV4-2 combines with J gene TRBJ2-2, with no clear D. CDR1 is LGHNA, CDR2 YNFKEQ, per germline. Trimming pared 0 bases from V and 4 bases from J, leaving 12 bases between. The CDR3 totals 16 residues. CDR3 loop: CASSQERSMVTGELFF. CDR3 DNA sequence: TGTGCCAGCAGCCAAGAAAGGTCGATGGTCACCGGGGAGCTGTTTTTT.

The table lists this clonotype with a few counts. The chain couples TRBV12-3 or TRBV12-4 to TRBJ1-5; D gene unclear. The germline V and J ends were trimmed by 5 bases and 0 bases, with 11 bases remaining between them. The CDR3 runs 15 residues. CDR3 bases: TGTGCCAGCAGTAGACACAGAGATAGCAATCAGCCCCAGCATTTT. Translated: CASSRHRDSNQPQHF.

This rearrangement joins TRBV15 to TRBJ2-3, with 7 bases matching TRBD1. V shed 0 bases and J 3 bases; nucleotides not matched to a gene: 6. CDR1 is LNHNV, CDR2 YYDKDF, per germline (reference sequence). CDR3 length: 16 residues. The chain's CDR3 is CATSRDRDSLTDTQYF. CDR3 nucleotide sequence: TGTGCCACCAGCAGAGACCGGGACAGCCTTACAGATACGCAGTATTTT.

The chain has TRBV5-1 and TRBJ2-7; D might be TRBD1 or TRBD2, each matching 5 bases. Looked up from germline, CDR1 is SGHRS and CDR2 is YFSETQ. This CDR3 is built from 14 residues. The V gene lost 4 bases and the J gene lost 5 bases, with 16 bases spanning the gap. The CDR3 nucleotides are TGCGCCAGCAGCCCTCCGGGACGGTTCAACGAGCAGTACTTC. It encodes CASSPPGRFNEQYF.

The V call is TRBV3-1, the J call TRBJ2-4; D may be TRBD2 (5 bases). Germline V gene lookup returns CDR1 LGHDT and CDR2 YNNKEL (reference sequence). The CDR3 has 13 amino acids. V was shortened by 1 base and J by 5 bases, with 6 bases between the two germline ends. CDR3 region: CASSQVEENIQYF. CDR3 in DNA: TGTGCCAGCAGCCAAGTGGAGGAAAACATTCAGTACTTC.

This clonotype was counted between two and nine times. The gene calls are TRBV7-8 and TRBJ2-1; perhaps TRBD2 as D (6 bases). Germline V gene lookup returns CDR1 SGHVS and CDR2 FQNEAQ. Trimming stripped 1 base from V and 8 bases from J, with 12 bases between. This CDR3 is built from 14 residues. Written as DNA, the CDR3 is TGTGCCAGCAGCTTAGGGAGGGCCATGCATGAGCAGTTCTTC. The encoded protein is CASSLGRAMHEQFF.

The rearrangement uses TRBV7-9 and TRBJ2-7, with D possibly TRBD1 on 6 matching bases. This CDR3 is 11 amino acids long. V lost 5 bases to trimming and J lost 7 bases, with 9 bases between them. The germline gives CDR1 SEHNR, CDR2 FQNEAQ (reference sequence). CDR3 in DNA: TGTGCCAGCAGCGCCGGACAGGAGCAGTACTTC. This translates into CASSAGQEQYF.

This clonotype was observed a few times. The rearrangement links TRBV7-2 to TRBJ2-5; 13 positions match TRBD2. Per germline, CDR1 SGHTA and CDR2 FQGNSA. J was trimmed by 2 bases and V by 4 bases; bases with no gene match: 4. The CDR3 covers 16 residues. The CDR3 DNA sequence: TGTGCCAGCAGCTCTGGACTAGCGGGAGATCAAGAGACCCAGTACTTC. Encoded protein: CASSSGLAGDQETQYF.

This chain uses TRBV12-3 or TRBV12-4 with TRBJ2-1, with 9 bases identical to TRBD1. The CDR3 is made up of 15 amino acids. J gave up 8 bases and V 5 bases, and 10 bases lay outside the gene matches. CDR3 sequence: CASSPTGGANYEQFF. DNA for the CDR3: TGTGCCAGCAGTCCTACAGGGGGCGCGAACTATGAGCAGTTCTTC.

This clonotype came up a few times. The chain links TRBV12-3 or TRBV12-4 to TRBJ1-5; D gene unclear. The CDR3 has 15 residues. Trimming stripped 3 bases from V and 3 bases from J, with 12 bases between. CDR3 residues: CASSFKVGANQPQHF. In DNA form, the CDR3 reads TGTGCCAGCAGTTTTAAGGTGGGCGCCAATCAGCCCCAGCATTTT.

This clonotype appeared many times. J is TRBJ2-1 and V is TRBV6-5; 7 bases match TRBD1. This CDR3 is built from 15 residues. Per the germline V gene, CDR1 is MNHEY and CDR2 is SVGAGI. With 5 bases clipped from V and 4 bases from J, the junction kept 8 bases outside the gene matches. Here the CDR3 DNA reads TGTGCCAGCAGTACTACAGGGGACCTTTACAATGAGCAGTTCTTC. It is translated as CASSTTGDLYNEQFF.

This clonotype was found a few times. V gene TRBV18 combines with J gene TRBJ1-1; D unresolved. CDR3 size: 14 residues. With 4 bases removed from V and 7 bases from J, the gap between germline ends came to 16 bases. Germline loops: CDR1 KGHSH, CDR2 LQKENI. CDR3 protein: CASSRDQHWVEAFF. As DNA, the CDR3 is TGTGCCAGCTCACGCGATCAACACTGGGTTGAAGCTTTCTTT.

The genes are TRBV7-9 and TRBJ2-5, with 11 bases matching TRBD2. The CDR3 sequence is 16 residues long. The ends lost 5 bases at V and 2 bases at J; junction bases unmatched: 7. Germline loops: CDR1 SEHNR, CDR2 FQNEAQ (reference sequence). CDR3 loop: CASSRLGTSGQETQYF. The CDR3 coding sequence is TGTGCCAGCAGCAGATTAGGGACTAGCGGTCAAGAGACCCAGTACTTC. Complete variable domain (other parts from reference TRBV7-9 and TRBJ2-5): DTGVSQNPRHKITKRGQNVTFRCDPISEHNRLYWYRQTLGQGPEFLTYFQNEAQLEKSRLLSDRFSAERPKGSFSTLEIQRTEQGDSAMYLCASSRLGTSGQETQYFGPGTRLLVL.